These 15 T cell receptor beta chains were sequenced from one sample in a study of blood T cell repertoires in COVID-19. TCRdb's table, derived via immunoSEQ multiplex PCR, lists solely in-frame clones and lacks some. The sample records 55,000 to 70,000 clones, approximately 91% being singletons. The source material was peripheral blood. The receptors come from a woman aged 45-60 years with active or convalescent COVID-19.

The CDR3 reads CASSQSSTGSRGYTF. The CDR3 DNA sequence: TGTGCCAGCAGCCAATCTTCTACGGGGTCACGGGGCTACACCTTC. V is TRBV3-1 (or the pseudogene TRBV3-2) and J is TRBJ1-2; D uncertain. Germline assignment: CDR1 LGHDT and CDR2 YNNKEL (reference sequence). Between the trimmed V and J ends, which lost 2 bases and 8 bases, there was a span of 18 bases. The CDR3 loop spans 15 amino acids.

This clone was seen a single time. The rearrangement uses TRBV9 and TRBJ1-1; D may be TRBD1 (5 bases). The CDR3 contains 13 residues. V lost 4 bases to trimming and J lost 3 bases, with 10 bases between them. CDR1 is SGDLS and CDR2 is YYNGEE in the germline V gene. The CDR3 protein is CASSTGSYTEAFF. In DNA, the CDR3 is TGTGCCAGCAGCACAGGTTCCTACACTGAAGCTTTCTTT. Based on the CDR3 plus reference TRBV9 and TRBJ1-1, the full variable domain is DSGVTQTPKHLITATGQRVTLRCSPRSGDLSVYWYQQSLDQGLQFLIQYYNGEERAKGNILERFSAQQFPDLHSELNLSSLELGDSALYFCASSTGSYTEAFFGQGTRLTVV.

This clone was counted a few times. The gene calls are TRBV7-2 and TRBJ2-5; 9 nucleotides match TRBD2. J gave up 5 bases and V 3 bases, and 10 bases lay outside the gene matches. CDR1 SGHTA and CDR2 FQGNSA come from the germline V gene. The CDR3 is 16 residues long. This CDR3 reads CASSLGGSGRLETQYF. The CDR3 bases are TGTGCCAGCAGCTTGGGGGGAAGCGGGAGGCTTGAGACCCAGTACTTC. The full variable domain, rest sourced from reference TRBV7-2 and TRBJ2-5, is GAGVSQSPSNKVTEKGKDVELRCDPISGHTALYWYRQSLGQGLEFLIYFQGNSAPDKSGLPSDRFSAERTGGSVSTLTIQRTQQEDSAVYLCASSLGGSGRLETQYFGPGTRLLVL.

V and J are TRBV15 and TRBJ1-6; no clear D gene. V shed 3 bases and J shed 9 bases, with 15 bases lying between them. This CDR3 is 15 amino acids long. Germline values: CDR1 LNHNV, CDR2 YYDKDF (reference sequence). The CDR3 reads CATSSNTRVLSPLHF. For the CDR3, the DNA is TGTGCCACCAGCAGTAATACCCGAGTGCTTTCACCCCTCCACTTT.

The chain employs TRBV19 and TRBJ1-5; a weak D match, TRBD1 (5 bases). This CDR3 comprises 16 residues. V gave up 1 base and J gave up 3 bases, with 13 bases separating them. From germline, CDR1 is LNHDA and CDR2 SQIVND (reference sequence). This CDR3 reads CASSIGGGTINQPQHF. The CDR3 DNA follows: TGTGCCAGTAGTATAGGCGGCGGGACTATCAATCAGCCCCAGCATTTT.

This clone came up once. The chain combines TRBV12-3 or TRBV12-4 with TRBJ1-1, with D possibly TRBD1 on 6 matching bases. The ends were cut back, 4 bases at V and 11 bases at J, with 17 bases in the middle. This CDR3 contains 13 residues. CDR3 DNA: TGTGCCAGCAGTTCCGGGACACCAATAACGGCTTTCTTT. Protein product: CASSSGTPITAFF.

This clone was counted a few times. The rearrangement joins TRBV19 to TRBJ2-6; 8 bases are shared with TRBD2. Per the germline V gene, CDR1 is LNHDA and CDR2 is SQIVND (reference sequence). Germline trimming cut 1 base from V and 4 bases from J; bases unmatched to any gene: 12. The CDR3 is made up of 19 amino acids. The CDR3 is CASSIVSIGRAPGANVLTF. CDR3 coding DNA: TGTGCCAGTAGTATAGTTTCGATCGGGAGGGCCCCCGGGGCCAACGTCCTGACTTTC. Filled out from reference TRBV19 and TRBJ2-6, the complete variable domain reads DGGITQSPKYLFRKEGQNVTLSCEQNLNHDAMYWYRQDPGQGLRLIYYSQIVNDFQKGDIAEGYSVSREKKESFPLTVTSAQKNPTAFYLCASSIVSIGRAPGANVLTFGAGSRLTVL.

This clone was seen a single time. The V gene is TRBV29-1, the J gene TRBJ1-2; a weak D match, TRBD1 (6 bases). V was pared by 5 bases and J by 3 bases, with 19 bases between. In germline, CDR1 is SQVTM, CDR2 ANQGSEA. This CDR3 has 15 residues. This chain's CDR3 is CSVPSIQGIHYGYTF. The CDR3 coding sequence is TGCAGCGTTCCTTCCATCCAGGGGATTCACTATGGCTACACCTTC.

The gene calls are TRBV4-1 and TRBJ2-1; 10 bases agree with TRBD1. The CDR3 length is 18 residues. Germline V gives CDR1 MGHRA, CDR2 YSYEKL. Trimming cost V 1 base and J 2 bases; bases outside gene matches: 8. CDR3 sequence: CASSQVTHGQGAYNEQFF. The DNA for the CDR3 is TGCGCCAGCAGCCAAGTCACCCACGGACAGGGGGCCTACAATGAGCAGTTCTTC.

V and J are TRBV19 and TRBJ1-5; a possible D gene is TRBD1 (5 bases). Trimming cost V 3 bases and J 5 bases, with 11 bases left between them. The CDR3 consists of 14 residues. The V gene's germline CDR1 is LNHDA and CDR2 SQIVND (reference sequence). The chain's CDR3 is CASSIWGVDQPQHF. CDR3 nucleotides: TGTGCCAGTAGTATCTGGGGGGTTGATCAGCCCCAGCATTTT.

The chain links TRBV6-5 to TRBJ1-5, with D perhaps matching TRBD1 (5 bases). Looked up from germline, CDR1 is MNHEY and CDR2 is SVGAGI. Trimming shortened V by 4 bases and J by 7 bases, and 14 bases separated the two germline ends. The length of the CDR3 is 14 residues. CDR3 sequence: CASSLGAVSQPQHF. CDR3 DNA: TGTGCCAGCAGTTTAGGGGCGGTCAGCCAGCCCCAGCATTTT.

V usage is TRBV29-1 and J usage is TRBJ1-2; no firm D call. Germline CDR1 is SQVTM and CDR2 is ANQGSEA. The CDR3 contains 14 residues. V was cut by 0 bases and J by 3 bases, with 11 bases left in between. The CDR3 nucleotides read TGCAGCGTTGAAGATTTAACAGAATACTATGGCTACACCTTC. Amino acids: CSVEDLTEYYGYTF. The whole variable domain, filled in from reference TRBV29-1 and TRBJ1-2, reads SAVISQKPSRDICQRGTSLTIQCQVDSQVTMMFWYRQQPGQSLTLIATANQGSEATYESGFVIDKFPISRPNLTFSTLTVSNMSPEDSSIYLCSVEDLTEYYGYTFGSGTRLTVV.

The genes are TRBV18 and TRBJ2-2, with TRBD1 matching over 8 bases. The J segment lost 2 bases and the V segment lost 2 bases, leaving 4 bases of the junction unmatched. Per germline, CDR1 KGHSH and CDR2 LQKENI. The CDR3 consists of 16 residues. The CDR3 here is CASSPAGGINTGELFF. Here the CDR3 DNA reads TGTGCCAGCTCACCAGCAGGGGGCATTAACACCGGGGAGCTGTTTTTT. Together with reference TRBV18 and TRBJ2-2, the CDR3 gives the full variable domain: NAGVMQNPRHLVRRRGQEARLRCSPMKGHSHVYWYRQLPEEGLKFMVYLQKENIIDESGMPKERFSAEFPKEGPSILRIQQVVRGDSAAYFCASSPAGGINTGELFFGEGSRLTVL.

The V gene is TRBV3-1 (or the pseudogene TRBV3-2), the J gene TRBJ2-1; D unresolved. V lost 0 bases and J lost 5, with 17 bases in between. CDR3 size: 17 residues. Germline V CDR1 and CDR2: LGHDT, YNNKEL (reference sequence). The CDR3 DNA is TGTGCCAGCAGCCAAGATGGTCGCAGCGCCCGGAACAATGAGCAGTTCTTC. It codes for CASSQDGRSARNNEQFF.

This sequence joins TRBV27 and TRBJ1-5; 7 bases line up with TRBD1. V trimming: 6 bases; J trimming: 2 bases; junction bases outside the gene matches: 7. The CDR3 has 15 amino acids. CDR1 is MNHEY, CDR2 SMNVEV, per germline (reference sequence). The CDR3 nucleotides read TGTGCCAGCAGCATGACAGGGTACGGCAATCAGCCCCAGCATTTT. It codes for CASSMTGYGNQPQHF.